This TCR beta chain originates from a study of CD8 T cells in ankylosing spondylitis. Quantitative molecular-barcoded 5'-RACE generated the TCR beta libraries. TCRdb redid the calling of the 5' RACE reads with MiXCR, one entry per CDR3 protein. The data contain about 360,000 distinct CDR3 sequences, roughly 14% of them singletons. Turning to this clonotype: Antigen: not known.

The CDR3 totals 12 residues. The ends were cut back, 0 bases at V and 7 bases at J, with 4 bases in the middle. CDR1 is ENHRY, CDR2 SYGVKD, per germline. Study results and caveats: As reported, disease-linked clones showed significant enrichment in matched ankylosing spondylitis synovial fluid.

This sequence joins TRBV10-3 and TRBJ1-5; the D is unclear. The sequenced sample consisted of blood, either unsorted or a sorted T cell fraction (not recorded which). The sequence was collected from a male donor with ankylosing spondylitis or in good health (not recorded which). The CDR3 sequence: CAISESRQPQHF. CDR3 sequence (DNA): TGTGCCATCAGTGAGTCACGGCAGCCCCAGCATTTT.